These 32 T cell receptor beta chains originate from one sample sequenced in a study of breast tumors, draining lymph nodes, adjacent tissues. Samples came from axillary lymph nodes draining the breast cancer. Each CDR3 protein is one row after TCRdb ran MiXCR on the multiplex PCR reads. Counted here are about 140,000 distinct CDR3 sequences, around a third occurring once; the ten biggest clones make up roughly 2.2%. Sequenced material: axillary lymph node tissue. These receptors were obtained from a female donor with breast cancer. Some clones in this sample may be carry-over from other donors' samples.

The chain recombines TRBV14 with TRBJ2-1, with 8 positions matching TRBD2. J was trimmed by 9 bases and V by 5 bases; bases with no gene match: 18. The germline CDR1 and CDR2 sequences are SGHDN and FVKESK. CDR3 length: 17 amino acids. This CDR3 reads CASSTHPGLGGDAEQFF. CDR3 sequence (DNA): TGTGCCAGCAGCACACACCCGGGACTAGGGGGGGACGCTGAGCAGTTCTTC.

Many counts were recorded for this clonotype. The V and J genes are TRBV6-5 and TRBJ2-5; D is tentatively TRBD1 or TRBD2 (5 bases each). The germline V and J ends were trimmed by 4 bases and 5 bases, with 20 bases remaining between them. The CDR3 sequence is 16 residues long. From germline, CDR1 is MNHEY and CDR2 SVGAGI. The CDR3 DNA follows: TGTGCCAGCAGTTCCTTCGGGGCCTTACATGGGGAGACCCAGTACTTC. This gives the protein CASSSFGALHGETQYF.

Many counts were recorded for this clonotype. A much more abundant neighbour one base away suggests this may be a read error. The genes are TRBV7-9 and TRBJ2-3; TRBD2 agrees at 14 bases. CDR1 and CDR2 from the germline V gene are SEHNR and FQNEAQ (reference sequence). The CDR3 contains 17 residues. The CDR3 region is CASSTQGTSGSTDPQYF. The CDR3 DNA reads TGTGCCAGCAGCACACAAGGGACTAGCGGGAGCACAGATCCGCAGTATTTT.

This clonotype was observed many times. The chain's CDR3 is CSARPTLLAGFETQYF. CDR3 nucleotide sequence: TGCAGTGCTAGACCAACTCTCCTAGCGGGGTTTGAGACCCAGTACTTC. The V gene is TRBV20-1, the J gene TRBJ2-5; TRBD2 matches 9 bases. The CDR3 consists of 16 residues. Trimming took 2 bases from V and 5 from J; bases not matched to a gene: 12. The germline CDR1 and CDR2 sequences are DFQATT and SNEGSKA (reference sequence).

This clonotype has a count of ten or more. One end of the junction varies from germline; a read error may be responsible. The J gene is TRBJ2-1, the V gene TRBV7-9, with D maybe TRBD2 (5 bases). Germline CDR1 and CDR2: SEHNR and FQNEAQ (reference sequence). The CDR3 runs to 14 residues. CDR3 nucleotide sequence: TGTGCCAGCAGCCTAGCAAGTTCCTACAATGAGCAGTTCTTC. The encoded protein is CASSLASSYNEQFF.

The rearrangement joins TRBV7-2 to TRBJ2-7; 8 nucleotides agree with TRBD2. Germline V gene lookup returns CDR1 SGHTA and CDR2 FQGNSA. J was trimmed by 2 bases and V by 3 bases; bases with no gene match: 9. CDR3 length: 16 amino acids. The CDR3 loop is CASSFLFGGGTYEQYF. CDR3 in DNA: TGTGCCAGCAGCTTCCTTTTTGGCGGGGGGACCTACGAGCAGTACTTC.

This clonotype was found many times. The rearrangement joins TRBV7-8 to TRBJ2-7, with D perhaps matching TRBD1 or TRBD2 (6 bases each). Germline lookup yields CDR1 SGHVS and CDR2 FQNEAQ. Trimming removed 1 base at V and 3 bases at J, with 13 bases between. CDR3 length: 15 residues. This chain's CDR3 is CASSLVGGQVYEQYF. The CDR3 DNA sequence: TGTGCCAGCAGCTTAGTCGGGGGACAAGTCTACGAGCAGTACTTC.

This clonotype came up many times. The chain combines TRBV3-2 with TRBJ2-2; the D segment call TRBD2 is taken from the table without a DNA check. TRBV3-2 is designated a pseudogene. CDR3 length: 19 amino acids. CDR3 in amino acids: CASSQGAVTSGGYGGELFF. The CDR3 bases are TGTGCCAGCAGCCAAGGGGCGGTGACTAGCGGGGGATATGGCGGGGAGCTGTTTTTT.

The table lists this clonotype with a few counts. This could be a read error, since a much larger clone is one nucleotide away. Here the CDR3 omits its conserved ending phenylalanine or tryptophan, so a read error is the likely source. V is TRBV7-7 and J is TRBJ2-1; possible D gene TRBD1, 5 bases. The CDR3 has 14 residues. Germline assignment: CDR1 SSHAT and CDR2 FNYEAQ (reference sequence). CDR3 nucleotide sequence: TGTGCTAGCAGCTTAACGACAGCTAGTAATGAGCAGTTCCTC. Translation gives CASSLTTASNEQFL.

The V call is TRBV5-1, the J call TRBJ2-3; 14 bases fit TRBD2. Losses at the gene ends were 0 bases for V and 1 base for J; bases not matched to a gene: 4. This CDR3 has 18 amino acids. Germline CDR1 is SGHRS and CDR2 is YFSETQ. CDR3 in DNA: TGCGCCAGCAGCTTGGGACTAGCGGGGGGGCAAGGCACAGATACGCAGTATTTT. Amino acids: CASSLGLAGGQGTDTQYF.

This clonotype showed up just a few times. This may stem from a read error, because a much larger clone lies one nucleotide away. The rearrangement links TRBV7-8 to TRBJ1-6, with D uncertain. CDR1 and CDR2 (germline): SGHVS, FQNEAQ. The CDR3 is 13 amino acids. In DNA, the CDR3 is TGTGCCAGCAGCCGCTCCTATAATCCACCCCTCCACTTT. This sequence encodes CASSRSYNPPLHF.

Ten or more counts support this clonotype. J is TRBJ2-1 and V is TRBV2; possible D gene TRBD2, 6 bases. This CDR3 comprises 15 residues. Germline loops: CDR1 SNHLY, CDR2 FYNNEI. The V and J ends lost 8 bases and 5 bases respectively, with 19 bases between them. The CDR3: CASQPRGLEDNEQFF. The CDR3, as DNA: TGTGCCAGCCAACCACGGGGGTTGGAGGACAATGAGCAGTTCTTC.

Regarding this clonotype: Just one base apart from a much larger clone, this may be a read error. This chain connects TRBV5-1 to TRBJ2-4, with 10 bases fitting TRBD1. In germline, CDR1 is SGHRS, CDR2 YFSETQ. CDR3 length: 17 residues. CDR3 loop: CASSTGQGVVARNIQYF. The CDR3 DNA reads TGCGCCAGCAGCACCGGACAGGGGGTGGTCGCCAGAAACATTCAGTACTTC.

This rearrangement joins TRBV18 to TRBJ2-3; the D is unclear. Trimming left V 2 bases short and J 5 bases short, with 11 bases between. The CDR3 has 14 amino acids. CDR1 KGHSH and CDR2 LQKENI come from the germline V gene. The CDR3 coding sequence is TGTGCCAGCTCACCAGTTAGGGCTAGAGATACGCAGTATTTT. Translation gives CASSPVRARDTQYF.

This clonotype was observed many times. This could be a read error, since a much larger clone is one nucleotide away. The rearrangement uses TRBV29-1 and TRBJ1-4; perhaps TRBD1 as D (6 bases). The CDR3 extends over 15 amino acids. V lost 7 bases and J 3 bases, leaving 18 bases between the germline ends. Germline V gene sequence: CDR1 SQVTM, CDR2 ANQGSEA. The CDR3: CSAVWRGGPNEKLFF. The CDR3, as DNA: TGCAGCGCTGTGTGGAGGGGGGGACCTAATGAAAAACTGTTTTTT.

This clonotype occurred many times. Because it lacks the conserved phenylalanine or tryptophan at the end, this CDR3 is likely a read error. V usage is TRBV6-1 and J usage is TRBJ2-7; 7 bases map to TRBD1. Trimming cost V 4 bases and J 7 bases; bases outside gene matches: 10. This CDR3 region has 14 residues. Germline CDR1 MNHNS, CDR2 SASEGT. DNA for the CDR3: TGTGCCAGCAGTGGACAGGGCGGCGTTCGGGAGCAGTACCTC. Its protein product is CASSGQGGVREQYL.

Concerning this clonotype itself: Just one base apart from a much larger clone, this may be a read error. This rearrangement joins TRBV9 to TRBJ2-2; D is perhaps TRBD2 (7 bases). Per the germline V gene, CDR1 is SGDLS and CDR2 is YYNGEE. The CDR3 extends over 15 amino acids. The CDR3 DNA is TGTGCCAGCGGAAGGGGGGGGGCGAACACCGGGGAGCCGTTTTTT. Protein sequence: CASGRGGANTGEPFF.

This clonotype was seen at least ten times. This chain connects TRBV5-1 to TRBJ2-5; 7 bases are a match to TRBD1. V was clipped by 3 bases and J by 7 bases; unmatched bases: 18. Germline assignment: CDR1 SGHRS and CDR2 YFSETQ. The CDR3 sequence is 17 residues long. The CDR3 spells CASSSHRQTGFQGTQYF. CDR3 sequence (DNA): TGCGCCAGCAGCTCCCACAGGCAGACAGGGTTCCAGGGGACCCAGTACTTC.

This clonotype was observed many times. V gene TRBV15 combines with J gene TRBJ2-7; 11 positions agree with TRBD2. The J segment lost 4 bases and the V segment lost 8 bases, leaving 7 bases of the junction unmatched. CDR3 length: 14 residues. CDR1 is LNHNV and CDR2 is YYDKDF in the germline V gene (reference sequence). CDR3 sequence reads: CATGGTSGSYEQYF. The CDR3 region has the DNA TGTGCCACCGGAGGGACTAGCGGTTCATACGAGCAGTACTTC.

The chain recombines TRBV6-1 with TRBJ1-2, with D tentatively TRBD1 (5 bases). This CDR3 has 15 amino acids. Between the trimmed V and J ends, which lost 2 bases and 8 bases, there was a span of 18 bases. Germline V lookup: CDR1 MNHNS, CDR2 SASEGT. CDR3 sequence: CASSESTSLEGGYTF. CDR3 coding DNA: TGTGCCAGCAGTGAATCAACCAGTTTGGAGGGGGGCTACACCTTC.

As for this clonotype: This may come from a read error, since a much larger clone is one base off. J is TRBJ1-5 and V is TRBV27, with D maybe TRBD1 (5 bases). The ends were cut back, 3 bases at V and 5 bases at J, with 14 bases in the middle. This CDR3 has 15 residues. Germline CDR1 is MNHEY and CDR2 is SMNVEV (reference sequence). The CDR3 here is CASSLQGFGDQPQHF. CDR3 bases: TGTGCCAGCAGTTTGCAGGGATTTGGCGATCAGCCCCAGCATTTT.

Details on this clonotype: Because it lacks the conserved phenylalanine or tryptophan at the end, this CDR3 is likely a read error. The V and J genes are TRBV6-6 and TRBJ1-6; D gene ambiguous. Germline V CDR1 and CDR2: MNHNY, SVGAGI (reference sequence). The germline V and J ends were trimmed by 8 bases and 0 bases, with 8 bases remaining between them. The CDR3 has 14 amino acids. The DNA for the CDR3 is TGTGCCAGCGGGGATAGCTCCTATAATTCACCCCTCCACCTT. Amino acids: CASGDSSYNSPLHL.

A note on this clonotype: A read error may account for a junction end that differs from germline. V is TRBV12-5 and J is TRBJ1-2; D gene uncertain. Looked up from germline, CDR1 is LGHNT and CDR2 is FRNRAP. This CDR3 is built from 14 residues. The DNA for the CDR3 is TGCGCTAGTGGTTTGGAGAGTGAACCTTATGGCTACACCTTC. Protein product: CASGLESEPYGYTF.

The chain couples TRBV4-3 to TRBJ2-7, with a possible D match to TRBD2 (5 bases). The germline gives CDR1 LGHNA, CDR2 YSLEER. This CDR3 is 15 amino acids long. V lost 9 bases to trimming and J lost 6 bases, with 24 bases between them. DNA for the CDR3: TGCGCCAGACTAGACGATATGGAGTGGCCCTGCGAGCAGTACGTC. It encodes CARLDDMEWPCEQYV.

This clonotype was seen many times. This chain uses TRBV6-5 with TRBJ1-2, with TRBD1 matching 7 bases. The J segment lost 3 bases and the V segment lost 2 bases, leaving 6 bases of the junction unmatched. Germline CDR1 and CDR2: MNHEY and SVGAGI. CDR3 size: 15 residues. The CDR3 DNA reads TGTGCCAGCAGTTACGGAACCGGGACAGACTATGGCTACACCTTC. Translation: CASSYGTGTDYGYTF.

The CDR3 DNA reads TGTGCCAGCAGTCTGGGACAGGGCTCACCCCTCCACTTT. Protein sequence: CASSLGQGSPLHF. This chain uses TRBV12-3 or TRBV12-4 with TRBJ1-6, with 9 bases fitting TRBD1. This CDR3 contains 13 residues. J gave up 10 bases and V 5 bases, and 3 bases lay outside the gene matches.

This clonotype was observed at least ten times. The V gene is TRBV18, the J gene TRBJ2-7, with D perhaps matching TRBD1 (6 bases). V lost 3 bases, J lost 2 bases, and 8 bases lay in between. The CDR3 contains 13 residues. Germline loops: CDR1 KGHSH, CDR2 LQKENI. The CDR3 region is CASSPEGAYEQYV. Written as DNA, the CDR3 is TGTGCCAGCTCACCCGAGGGGGCCTACGAGCAGTACGTC.

This clonotype has ten or more counts. The chain joins TRBV7-2 to TRBJ2-5; 7 nucleotides line up with TRBD1. Per germline, CDR1 SGHTA and CDR2 FQGNSA. The CDR3 loop spans 14 amino acids. V lost 1 base to trimming and J lost 6 bases; unmatched junction nucleotides: 5. Here the CDR3 reads CASSLGGGQKTQYF. The CDR3 bases are TGTGCCAGCAGCTTAGGAGGGGGCCAGAAGACCCAGTACTTC.

This clonotype was seen many times. V and J are TRBV25-1 and TRBJ2-1; 15 nucleotides match TRBD2. The CDR3 length is 19 residues. Germline lookup yields CDR1 MGHDK and CDR2 SYGVNS. V was clipped by 4 bases and J by 4 bases; unmatched bases: 11. The CDR3 protein is CASSAATGTSGGTYNEQFF. The CDR3 DNA reads TGTGCCAGCAGTGCCGCCACCGGGACTAGCGGGGGGACTTACAATGAGCAGTTCTTC. Variable domain in full (rest from reference TRBV25-1 and TRBJ2-1): EADIYQTPRYLVIGTGKKITLECSQTMGHDKMYWYQQDPGMELHLIHYSYGVNSTEKGDLSSESTVSRIRTEHFPLTLESARPSHTSQYLCASSAATGTSGGTYNEQFFGPGTRLTVL.

At least ten counts were recorded for this clonotype. The chain employs TRBV20-1 and TRBJ2-1; the D gene is possibly TRBD2 (7 bases). The CDR3 is 14 residues long. V lost 5 bases and J lost 8, with 19 bases in between. Germline values: CDR1 DFQATT, CDR2 SNEGSKA (reference sequence). The CDR3 coding sequence is TGCAGTGCTCCCGAGGGGGGGCAAATATATGAGCAGTTCTTC. Protein: CSAPEGGQIYEQFF.

This clonotype was detected many times. The chain carries TRBV24-1 and TRBJ2-3; D perhaps matches TRBD1 (5 bases). V shed 5 bases and J shed 0 bases, with 11 bases lying between them. This CDR3 is built from 15 residues. Looked up from germline, CDR1 is KGHDR and CDR2 is SFDVKD. Here the CDR3 reads CATSGRGQSTDTQYF. CDR3 nucleotide sequence: TGTGCCACCAGTGGAAGGGGCCAAAGCACAGATACGCAGTATTTT.

This chain connects TRBV2 to TRBJ2-1; TRBD1 aligns across 9 bases. The ends lost 5 bases at V and 5 bases at J; junction bases unmatched: 7. Germline lookup yields CDR1 SNHLY and CDR2 FYNNEI. The CDR3 is made up of 15 amino acids. CDR3 coding DNA: TGTGCCAGCAGTACCGGGACAGGGCAGCACAATGAGCAGTTCTTC. Translated: CASSTGTGQHNEQFF.